This TCR beta chain originates from a study of patients and donors after allogeneic stem cell transplantation. MiXCR, applied by TCRdb to the RT-PCR reads, yields one record per CDR3 protein. The data hold approximately 410,000 distinct CDR3 sequences, with about a sixth observed a single time. This CDR3 is 12 amino acids long. V was trimmed by 6 bases and J by 6 bases, leaving 12 bases between them. The clonotype originates from a human donor who was either an allogeneic HSCT recipient or a stem cell or donor lymphocyte infusion donor (not recorded which). It is not recorded whose cells these are; they may come from a transplant donor. The chain is built from TRBV12-3 or TRBV12-4 and TRBJ2-7, with unresolved D. Sequencing used blood, either unsorted or a sorted T cell fraction (not recorded which). For the CDR3, the DNA is TGTGCCAGCAGCCTAATAAGAATCGAGCAGTACTTC. This sequence encodes CASSLIRIEQYF.